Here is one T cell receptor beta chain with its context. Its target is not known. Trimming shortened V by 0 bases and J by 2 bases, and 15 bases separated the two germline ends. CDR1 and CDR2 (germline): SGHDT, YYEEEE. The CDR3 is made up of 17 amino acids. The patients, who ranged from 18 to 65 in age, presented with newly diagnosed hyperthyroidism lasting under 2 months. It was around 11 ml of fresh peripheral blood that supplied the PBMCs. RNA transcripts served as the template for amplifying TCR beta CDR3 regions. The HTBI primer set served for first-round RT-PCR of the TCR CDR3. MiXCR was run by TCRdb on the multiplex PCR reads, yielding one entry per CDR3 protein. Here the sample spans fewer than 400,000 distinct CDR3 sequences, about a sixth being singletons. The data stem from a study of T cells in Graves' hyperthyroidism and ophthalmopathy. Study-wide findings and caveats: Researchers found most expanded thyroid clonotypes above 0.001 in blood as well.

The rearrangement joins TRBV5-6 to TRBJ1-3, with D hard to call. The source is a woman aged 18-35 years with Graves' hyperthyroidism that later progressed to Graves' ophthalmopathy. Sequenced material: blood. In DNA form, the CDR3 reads TGTGCCAGCAGCTTGGGGGCAGTCATTTCTGCTGGAAACACCATATATTTT. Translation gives CASSLGAVISAGNTIYF.